This T cell receptor (beta chain) was captured in a study of cytomegalovirus exposure and HLA in healthy donors. Study details: The Caucasian-associated ancestry cluster held roughly 84% of more than 350 genotyped donors. The study, taken as a whole, reports: What a later analysis showed was that several of the most significant clusters appeared linked to common viral pathogens. Cytomegalovirus-associated TCR beta chains were listed, numbering roughly 150.

Points on this clone: Its antigen remains unknown.

Trimming took 0 bases from V and 5 from J, leaving 7 bases between them. Germline CDR1 and CDR2: LGHNA and YSLEER. The CDR3 length is 13 residues. Amplification used 60 Vbeta primers and 13 Jbeta primers. The method was immunoSEQ multiplex PCR; TCRdb's version includes in-frame clones alone and lacks a portion of them. The sample comprises about 170,000 clones, about four fifths of which are singletons, and about 2.5% rests with the top ten. The donors comprised healthy bone marrow donors. The sequencing sample was made of PBMCs. This receptor was taken from a woman between 45 and 60 years old in good health and CMV-seronegative. V gene TRBV4-3 combines with J gene TRBJ2-5; D remains ambiguous. CDR3 in amino acids: CASSQDMLETQYF. The CDR3 DNA reads TGCGCCAGCAGCCAAGATATGTTGGAGACCCAGTACTTC.